The 8 T cell receptor beta chains given below trace back to one sample, sequenced in a study of shared clonotypes between healthy human individuals. The protocol was immunoSEQ multiplex PCR, while the TCRdb copy is restricted to in-frame clones and leaves out a portion. Among roughly 600,000 clones, about 98% were seen once, and the ten largest hold 0.3% to 0.35%. Naive-designated CD8 cells lacked CD45RO, were positively enriched for CCR7, and omitted terminally differentiated effector memory CD45RA+ cells. The sequenced sample consisted of naive CD8+ T cells sorted from blood. The receptors originated from a man aged 25-45 years in good health.

The rearrangement uses TRBV9 and TRBJ2-1, with TRBD2 as a possible D gene (5 bases). Trimming cost V 0 bases and J 8 bases, with 9 bases left between them. Germline assignment: CDR1 SGDLS and CDR2 YYNGEE. The CDR3 has 13 amino acids. The CDR3 protein is CASSVVAGYEQFF. The CDR3 region has the DNA TGTGCCAGCAGCGTAGTGGCGGGTTATGAGCAGTTCTTC.

V and J are TRBV13 and TRBJ2-2; 7 bases align to TRBD1. CDR1 PRHDT and CDR2 FYEKMQ come from the germline V gene (reference sequence). This CDR3 comprises 16 residues. After removal of 0 bases from V and 2 bases from J, the junction contained 3 bases not matched to a gene. Written as DNA, the CDR3 is TGTGCCAGCAGCTTAGGCGGGACAGTCAACACCGGGGAGCTGTTTTTT. Residues: CASSLGGTVNTGELFF.

The V call is TRBV2, the J call TRBJ2-1, with D possibly being TRBD1 or TRBD2 (5 bases each). The CDR3 is made up of 13 amino acids. Trimming took 5 bases from V and 6 from J, leaving 11 bases between them. Germline V gene data show CDR1 as SNHLY and CDR2 as FYNNEI. CDR3 residues: CASSMTGANEQFF. CDR3 bases: TGTGCCAGCAGTATGACCGGGGCCAATGAGCAGTTCTTC.

CDR3 protein: CASSRDRTSQTLYGYTF. CDR3 bases: TGTGCCAGCAGCCGAGACAGAACCTCGCAAACCTTATATGGCTACACCTTC. The chain combines TRBV7-9 with TRBJ1-2; the D gene is possibly TRBD1 (5 bases). This CDR3 spans 17 amino acids. Germline CDR1 SEHNR, CDR2 FQNEAQ (reference sequence). Trimming took 5 bases from V and 5 from J, leaving 24 bases between them.

The rearrangement joins TRBV11-2 to TRBJ1-1, with D hard to call. The germline V gene encodes CDR1 SGHAT and CDR2 FQNNGV. CDR3 length: 12 amino acids. The CDR3: CGTSSENTEAFF. The CDR3 DNA is TGTGGAACCTCCTCAGAGAACACTGAAGCTTTCTTT. Full variable domain (rest looked up from reference TRBV11-2 and TRBJ1-1): EAGVAQSPRYKIIEKRQSVAFWCNPISGHATLYWYQQILGQGPKLLIQFQNNGVVDDSQLPKDRFSAERLKGVDSTLKIQPAKLEDSAVYLCGTSSENTEAFFGQGTRLTVV.

The rearrangement links TRBV19 to TRBJ2-7, with 10 bases that match TRBD2. Germline lookup yields CDR1 LNHDA and CDR2 SQIVND (reference sequence). This CDR3 contains 16 residues. V shed 4 bases and J 0 bases; nucleotides not matched to a gene: 6. CDR3 coding DNA: TGTGCCAGTAGTAGGGTCGGACTAGCGGACTCCTACGAGCAGTACTTC. This codes for CASSRVGLADSYEQYF.

The CDR3 DNA reads as TGTGCCAGCGGAGAGACTAGCGGGAGCTCCTACGAGCAGTACTTC. Protein product: CASGETSGSSYEQYF. The chain is built from TRBV7-8 and TRBJ2-7; TRBD2 aligns across 12 bases. Germline V gene data show CDR1 as SGHVS and CDR2 as FQNEAQ. V shed 8 bases, J shed 0 bases, and the junction held 5 bases outside the gene matches. This CDR3 contains 15 residues.

V and J are TRBV9 and TRBJ2-3; no reliable D call. In germline, CDR1 is SGDLS, CDR2 YYNGEE. V lost 4 bases and J lost 2, with 8 bases in between. The CDR3 spans 13 residues. The CDR3 DNA is TGTGCCAGCAGCCCCCATGCCACAGATACGCAGTATTTT. It is translated as CASSPHATDTQYF.